This passage covers 12 T cell receptor beta chains from one sample sequenced in a study of cytomegalovirus exposure and HLA in healthy donors. Repertoires were generated with immunoSEQ multiplex PCR, while TCRdb's copy carries only in-frame clones and drops some. The table includes 150,000 or so clones, 86% detected once. Input material: PBMCs. The origin of the receptors is a man between 18 and 29 years old in good health and CMV-seropositive.

J is TRBJ2-5 and V is TRBV7-3; perhaps TRBD1 as D (6 bases). Trimming took 5 bases from V and 5 from J, leaving 24 bases between them. CDR3 length: 17 amino acids. Germline CDR1 is SGHTA and CDR2 is FQGTGA. The CDR3 sequence is CASSDKRVTGGGETQYF. CDR3 DNA sequence: TGTGCCAGCAGCGACAAACGGGTGACAGGCGGCGGGGAGACCCAGTACTTC.

This chain connects TRBV6-5 to TRBJ2-7; D may be TRBD2 (5 bases). The length of the CDR3 is 15 residues. The germline V gene has CDR1 MNHEY and CDR2 SVGAGI. Deletions cut 4 bases from V and 6 bases from J, with 19 bases between. As DNA, the CDR3 is TGTGCCAGCAGTTCGCGTAGCCTAGCCGTGAGCGAGCAGTACTTC. This encodes CASSSRSLAVSEQYF.

The chain links TRBV6-1 to TRBJ2-7; 9 bases align to TRBD2. The CDR3 is 15 residues long. V trimming: 6 bases; J trimming: 2 bases; junction bases outside the gene matches: 8. Germline V CDR1 and CDR2: MNHNS, SASEGT. CDR3 coding DNA: TGTGCCAGCAGCCTTCTAGCGGGGAGTACCTACGAGCAGTACTTC. Amino acids: CASSLLAGSTYEQYF.

The chain links TRBV15 to TRBJ2-5; D perhaps matches TRBD2 (5 bases). The germline CDR1 and CDR2 sequences are LNHNV and YYDKDF (reference sequence). The V gene lost 2 bases and the J gene lost 2 bases, with 6 bases spanning the gap. The CDR3 length is 13 residues. CDR3: CATSRRGQETQYF. The CDR3 DNA reads as TGTGCCACCAGCAGAAGAGGGCAAGAGACCCAGTACTTC.

The CDR3 DNA follows: TGTGCCAGCAGTGAGACAGGGGGGGCCAAACTGTTTTTT. Protein: CASSETGGAKLFF. V usage is TRBV6-5 and J usage is TRBJ1-4; 9 bases align to TRBD1. The CDR3 has 13 residues. Looked up from germline, CDR1 is MNHEY and CDR2 is SVGAGI. Trimming at V came to 5 bases and at J to 11 bases, leaving 6 bases not matched to a gene.

This sequence joins TRBV6-5 and TRBJ1-1; maybe TRBD1 (6 bases). In germline, CDR1 is MNHEY, CDR2 SVGAGI. Deletions cut 6 bases from V and 5 bases from J, with 16 bases between. This CDR3 spans 14 amino acids. The DNA for the CDR3 is TGTGCCAGCAGGTCAACTATAACAGGGACTGAAGCTTTCTTT. This codes for CASRSTITGTEAFF.

The chain carries TRBV2 and TRBJ1-1; 8 bases align to TRBD1. The CDR3 has 14 amino acids. Trimming at V came to 6 bases and at J to 2 bases, leaving 5 bases not matched to a gene. In germline, CDR1 is SNHLY, CDR2 FYNNEI. CDR3 DNA: TGTGCCAGCAGGAAAGGACAGGGCAACACTGAAGCTTTCTTT. Translated, it gives CASRKGQGNTEAFF.

This chain joins TRBV11-2 and TRBJ2-1, with 8 positions matching TRBD2. Looked up from germline, CDR1 is SGHAT and CDR2 is FQNNGV. V dropped 8 bases and J dropped 2; count of bases not matched to a gene: 8. There are 15 residues in the CDR3. The CDR3 region has the DNA TGTGCCAGCGCGCCAACGGGGGGGCCCTACAATGAGCAGTTCTTC. Translating gives CASAPTGGPYNEQFF.

The V and J genes are TRBV19 and TRBJ2-1; unclear D gene. The CDR3 is 14 residues long. The V gene lost 3 bases and the J gene lost 4 bases, with 10 bases spanning the gap. Germline-derived CDR1 and CDR2 are LNHDA and SQIVND (reference sequence). The CDR3 here is CASSMSPGYNEQFF. CDR3 coding DNA: TGTGCCAGTAGTATGTCCCCGGGTTACAATGAGCAGTTCTTC.

The chain links TRBV7-3 to TRBJ2-1, with TRBD2 matching over 14 bases. Germline loops: CDR1 SGHTA, CDR2 FQGTGA. The CDR3 runs 13 residues. After removal of 4 bases from V and 10 bases from J, the junction contained 0 bases not matched to a gene. CDR3 sequence (DNA): TGTGCCAGCAGCTGGACTAGCGGGGGGGAGCAGTTCTTC. As protein: CASSWTSGGEQFF.

V and J are TRBV10-3 and TRBJ2-7; 11 positions agree with TRBD2. The CDR3 is made up of 15 amino acids. The germline V gene has CDR1 ENHRY and CDR2 SYGVKD. J was trimmed by 4 bases and V by 2 bases; bases with no gene match: 4. The CDR3 here is CAISESLAGGYEQYF. Here the CDR3 DNA reads TGTGCCATCAGTGAGAGTCTAGCGGGGGGATACGAGCAGTACTTC.

This CDR3 is CATSRTSQGSTEKLFF. In DNA, the CDR3 is TGTGCCACCAGCAGAACATCACAGGGATCTACTGAAAAACTGTTTTTT. The genes are TRBV15 and TRBJ1-4, with D possibly being TRBD1 (6 bases). Trimming removed 2 bases at V and 7 bases at J, with 17 bases between. The CDR3 extends over 16 amino acids. Germline assignment: CDR1 LNHNV and CDR2 YYDKDF (reference sequence).